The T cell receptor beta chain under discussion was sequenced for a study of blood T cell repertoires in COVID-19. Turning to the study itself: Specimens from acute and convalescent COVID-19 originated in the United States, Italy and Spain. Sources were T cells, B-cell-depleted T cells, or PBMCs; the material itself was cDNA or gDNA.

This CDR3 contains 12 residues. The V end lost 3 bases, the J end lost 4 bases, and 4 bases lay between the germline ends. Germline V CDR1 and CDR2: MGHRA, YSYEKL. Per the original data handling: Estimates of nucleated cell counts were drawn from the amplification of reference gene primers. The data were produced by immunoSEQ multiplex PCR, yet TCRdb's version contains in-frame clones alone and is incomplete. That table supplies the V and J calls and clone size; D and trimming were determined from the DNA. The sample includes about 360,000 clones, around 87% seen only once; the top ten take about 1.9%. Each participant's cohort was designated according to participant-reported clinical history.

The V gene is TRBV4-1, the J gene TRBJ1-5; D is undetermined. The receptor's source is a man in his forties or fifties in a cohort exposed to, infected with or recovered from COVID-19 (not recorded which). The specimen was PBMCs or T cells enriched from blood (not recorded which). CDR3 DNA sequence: TGCGCCAGCAGCCACCTTAATCAGCCCCAGCATTTT. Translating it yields CASSHLNQPQHF.